Following are 32 T cell receptor beta chains from one sample sequenced in a study of PD-1 blockade in classical Hodgkin lymphoma. Profiling relied on immunoSEQ multiplex PCR, and the TCRdb table lists in-frame clones only, not all of them. The sample has 50,000 to 65,000 clones, around 90% seen once; the top ten hold approximately 10%. Time point specified: cycle 4 day 1 (C4D1), after around six weeks of nivolumab. Exposure to brentuximab vedotin varied, and each patient had relapsed following autologous stem cell transplantation. The starting material was peripheral blood mononuclear cells (PBMCs), obtained before the fourth cycle of nivolumab. The receptor source for this set is a human donor with classical Hodgkin lymphoma.

The chain carries TRBV5-1 and TRBJ2-1; 12 bases map to TRBD2. The CDR3 has 16 amino acids. Germline-derived CDR1 and CDR2 are SGHRS and YFSETQ. V dropped 2 bases and J dropped 12; count of bases not matched to a gene: 12. The CDR3 nucleotides are TGCGCCAGCAGCTTCCCTAGCGGGGGGGCCGAGTGGGTGCAGTTCTTC. It encodes CASSFPSGGAEWVQFF.

V gene TRBV6-5 combines with J gene TRBJ1-6; D remains ambiguous. The V gene's germline CDR1 is MNHEY and CDR2 SVGAGI. The CDR3 extends over 12 amino acids. Trimming pared 8 bases from V and 9 bases from J, leaving 11 bases between. CDR3 sequence reads: CASGRGGSPLHF. As DNA, the CDR3 is TGTGCCAGCGGGCGAGGCGGTTCACCCCTCCACTTT.

V gene TRBV6-4 combines with J gene TRBJ2-1, with D hard to call. The CDR3 is 13 residues long. Trimming left V 4 bases short and J 10 bases short, with 14 bases between. Germline V gene lookup returns CDR1 MRHNA and CDR2 SNTAGT. This chain's CDR3 is CASSALGVSEQFF. DNA of the CDR3: TGTGCCAGCAGTGCCCTCGGCGTTTCCGAGCAGTTCTTC.

The V gene is TRBV30, the J gene TRBJ2-5; the match to TRBD1 covers 7 bases. The CDR3 is 15 amino acids. Per the germline V gene, CDR1 is GTSNPN and CDR2 is SVGIG (reference sequence). Trimming at V came to 0 bases and at J to 4 bases, leaving 8 bases not matched to a gene. CDR3 amino acids: CAWSVGDREGETQYF. In DNA form, the CDR3 reads TGTGCCTGGAGTGTAGGCGACAGGGAAGGAGAGACCCAGTACTTC.

The chain recombines TRBV18 with TRBJ2-1; 9 bases are a match to TRBD1. The CDR3 contains 15 residues. Looked up from germline, CDR1 is KGHSH and CDR2 is LQKENI. V shed 6 bases, J shed 2 bases, and the junction held 5 bases outside the gene matches. The CDR3 DNA reads as TGTGCCAGCTCGACCGGGACAGGGCCCTACAATGAGCAGTTCTTC. Protein sequence: CASSTGTGPYNEQFF.

The genes are TRBV2 and TRBJ1-4; D gene ambiguous. The CDR3 consists of 14 residues. The V gene lost 6 bases and the J gene lost 4 bases, with 12 bases spanning the gap. Germline CDR1 SNHLY, CDR2 FYNNEI. The CDR3 nucleotides read TGTGCCAGCAGCGGACCTTCCGATAATGAAAAACTGTTTTTT. Residues: CASSGPSDNEKLFF. The entire variable domain, with the rest obtained from reference TRBV2 and TRBJ1-4, is as follows: EPEVTQTPSHQVTQMGQEVILRCVPISNHLYFYWYRQILGQKVEFLVSFYNNEISEKSEIFDDQFSVERPDGSNFTLKIRSTKLEDSAMYFCASSGPSDNEKLFFGSGTQLSVL.

The chain has TRBV6-6 and TRBJ2-7; D gene uncertain. The CDR3 is made up of 12 amino acids. Germline V lookup: CDR1 MNHNY, CDR2 SVGAGI (reference sequence). V lost 10 bases and J lost 6, with 16 bases in between. Written as DNA, the CDR3 is TGTGCCACCAAATCTGCCGTCGCCGAGCAGTACTTC. The encoded protein is CATKSAVAEQYF.

The V call is TRBV5-6, the J call TRBJ1-4, with D hard to call. V was pared by 0 bases and J by 2 bases, with 5 bases between. CDR1 SGHDT and CDR2 YYEEEE come from the germline V gene. This CDR3 region has 14 residues. This CDR3 is CASSLAGTNEKLFF. For the CDR3, the DNA is TGTGCCAGCAGCTTGGCGGGGACTAATGAAAAACTGTTTTTT.

The chain combines TRBV4-1 with TRBJ1-5; no firm D call. Germline V gene lookup returns CDR1 MGHRA and CDR2 YSYEKL. The V gene lost 1 base and the J gene lost 4 bases, with 5 bases spanning the gap. This CDR3 is built from 13 residues. In DNA, the CDR3 is TGCGCCAGCAGCCAAGGAGGAAATCAGCCCCAGCATTTT. Its translation is CASSQGGNQPQHF.

The CDR3 DNA follows: TGTGCCTGGGCAGGACAGGTGCATCAGCCCCAGCATTTT. Amino acids: CAWAGQVHQPQHF. The rearrangement joins TRBV30 to TRBJ1-5; TRBD1 matches 7 bases. Germline V gene lookup returns CDR1 GTSNPN and CDR2 SVGIG (reference sequence). The V and J ends lost 5 bases and 5 bases, in that order; junction bases with no gene match: 6. The CDR3 is 13 residues long.

The V call is TRBV30, the J call TRBJ1-5; D not resolved. The CDR3 runs to 16 residues. V lost 0 bases, J lost 3 bases, and 15 bases lay in between. Germline CDR1 reads GTSNPN; CDR2 reads SVGIG (reference sequence). The CDR3: CAWSVPGSHNNQPQHF. CDR3 nucleotides: TGTGCCTGGAGTGTACCGGGCAGCCACAACAATCAGCCCCAGCATTTT.

This clone was detected only once. The V and J genes are TRBV7-2 and TRBJ1-1, with D perhaps matching TRBD1 (6 bases). With 3 bases removed from V and 7 bases from J, the gap between germline ends came to 15 bases. CDR1 is SGHTA, CDR2 FQGNSA, per germline. CDR3 length: 14 residues. CDR3 protein: CASSLTQGRGEAFF. The CDR3 region has the DNA TGTGCCAGCAGCTTGACCCAGGGGAGAGGTGAAGCTTTCTTT.

The rearrangement joins TRBV5-4 to TRBJ1-4; 7 bases fit TRBD1. Losses at the gene ends were 3 bases for V and 3 bases for J; bases not matched to a gene: 2. The CDR3 runs to 14 residues. CDR1 is SGHNT, CDR2 YYREEE, per germline (reference sequence). In DNA, the CDR3 is TGTGCCAGCAGCTCACAGGGGTCTAATGAAAAACTGTTTTTT. Translated, it gives CASSSQGSNEKLFF.

The rearrangement joins TRBV27 to TRBJ2-5; 7 nucleotides line up with TRBD1. The CDR3 runs 14 residues. From germline, CDR1 is MNHEY and CDR2 SMNVEV (reference sequence). The V segment lost 5 bases and the J segment 4 bases; nucleotides outside the gene matches: 7. DNA of the CDR3: TGTGCCAGCAGTCCGCGGACAGGTGGAGAGACCCAGTACTTC. This encodes CASSPRTGGETQYF.

The chain is built from TRBV10-2 and TRBJ1-5; D not certain. The germline V gene encodes CDR1 WSHSY and CDR2 SAAADI. The CDR3 is made up of 14 amino acids. V lost 3 bases and J 8 bases, leaving 14 bases between the germline ends. CDR3 amino acids: CASSDGGFGEPQHF. The DNA of the CDR3 is TGCGCCAGCAGTGATGGCGGGTTCGGGGAGCCCCAGCATTTT.

The chain combines TRBV29-1 with TRBJ1-3, with 7 positions matching TRBD1. In germline, CDR1 is SQVTM, CDR2 ANQGSEA. This CDR3 is 10 amino acids long. The CDR3 loop is CGGGENTIYF. As DNA, the CDR3 is TGCGGAGGGGGCGAAAACACCATATATTTT.

This sequence joins TRBV6-5 and TRBJ1-1; D is ambiguous. There are 14 residues in the CDR3. The germline CDR1 and CDR2 sequences are MNHEY and SVGAGI. Trimming took 2 bases from V and 13 from J, leaving 20 bases between them. The DNA of the CDR3 is TGTGCCAGCAGTTACCTACCCCACACGGGATTAGATTTCTTT. Its translation is CASSYLPHTGLDFF.

This clone has just a few counts. The chain recombines TRBV10-3 with TRBJ2-2; no clear D. CDR1 ENHRY and CDR2 SYGVKD come from the germline V gene. V was shortened by 10 bases and J by 3 bases, with 9 bases between the two germline ends. The CDR3 has 12 residues. The CDR3 spells CATLHHTGELFF. The CDR3 DNA reads TGTGCCACCCTACATCACACCGGGGAGCTGTTTTTT.

This chain uses TRBV29-1 with TRBJ2-7; tentative D call: TRBD2 (6 bases). The ends were cut back, 7 bases at V and 1 base at J, with 14 bases in the middle. This CDR3 has 13 residues. Germline-derived CDR1 and CDR2 are SQVTM and ANQGSEA. The CDR3 nucleotides are TGCAGCGGCGGGCAGGGACTTTCCTACGAGCAGTACTTC. Its translation: CSGGQGLSYEQYF.

The chain uses TRBV27 and TRBJ1-2, with D perhaps matching TRBD1 (6 bases). Trimming removed 4 bases from V and 8 bases from J, with 11 bases in between. The germline CDR1 and CDR2 sequences are MNHEY and SMNVEV (reference sequence). The CDR3 sequence is 12 residues long. CDR3 nucleotides: TGTGCCAGCAGTTCAGGGGTGAAGGGCTACACCTTC. As protein: CASSSGVKGYTF.

V is TRBV7-9 and J is TRBJ2-7; D unresolved. Germline V gives CDR1 SEHNR, CDR2 FQNEAQ (reference sequence). CDR3 length: 11 amino acids. V lost 5 bases and J lost 2, with 4 bases in between. The CDR3 DNA sequence: TGTGCCAGCAGCCGGACCTACGAGCAGTACTTC. Protein: CASSRTYEQYF.

V gene TRBV5-1 combines with J gene TRBJ2-1, with D unresolved. The CDR3 totals 12 residues. CDR1 and CDR2 from the germline V gene are SGHRS and YFSETQ. The V gene lost 0 bases and the J gene lost 11 bases, with 9 bases spanning the gap. The CDR3 region has the DNA TGCGCCAGCAGCTTGGCGCGAGCACAGCAGTTCTTC. It is translated as CASSLARAQQFF.

The V and J genes are TRBV6-5 and TRBJ2-3; D remains ambiguous. Trimming took 0 bases from V and 3 from J, leaving 10 bases between them. The CDR3 consists of 15 residues. Germline CDR1 reads MNHEY; CDR2 reads SVGAGI. CDR3 DNA sequence: TGTGCCAGCAGTTACTCGGGTAGGACGACAGATACGCAGTATTTT. This sequence encodes CASSYSGRTTDTQYF.

This chain connects TRBV13 to TRBJ2-5; 12 bases fit TRBD2. The germline CDR1 and CDR2 sequences are PRHDT and FYEKMQ (reference sequence). The CDR3 is made up of 15 amino acids. The V gene end was trimmed by 5 bases and the J gene end by 3 bases; junction bases not matched to a gene: 4. In DNA form, the CDR3 reads TGTGCCAGCAGCGCGAGACTAGCGGGGGAAGAGACCCAGTACTTC. This codes for CASSARLAGEETQYF.

The V gene is TRBV2, the J gene TRBJ1-1; D uncertain. From germline, CDR1 is SNHLY and CDR2 FYNNEI. V shed 10 bases and J shed 0 bases, with 12 bases lying between them. The CDR3 consists of 13 residues. In DNA form, the CDR3 reads TGTGCCACCAAGACGGAGGTGAACACTGAAGCTTTCTTT. This encodes CATKTEVNTEAFF.

The rearrangement joins TRBV6-1 to TRBJ2-7, with a tentative D call TRBD1 (5 bases). This CDR3 spans 16 amino acids. V gave up 1 base and J gave up 3 bases, with 16 bases separating them. Germline V gene lookup returns CDR1 MNHNS and CDR2 SASEGT. CDR3 sequence reads: CASSEVGSRAGYEQYF. In DNA, the CDR3 is TGTGCCAGCAGTGAAGTGGGCAGCAGGGCAGGCTACGAGCAGTACTTC.

V usage is TRBV6-1 and J usage is TRBJ2-1; 9 bases map to TRBD1. V dropped 4 bases and J dropped 7; count of bases not matched to a gene: 8. Germline CDR1 and CDR2: MNHNS and SASEGT. There are 15 residues in the CDR3. This CDR3 is CASSGGGTGFNEQFF. DNA for the CDR3: TGTGCCAGCAGTGGGGGGGGGACAGGGTTTAATGAGCAGTTCTTC.

The chain joins TRBV11-2 to TRBJ1-3; D remains unclear. The germline V and J ends were trimmed by 4 bases and 4 bases, with 8 bases remaining between them. This CDR3 comprises 13 residues. CDR1 SGHAT and CDR2 FQNNGV come from the germline V gene. CDR3 in DNA: TGTGCCAGCAGCTCAACGGGAGGAAACACCATATATTTT. Its translation is CASSSTGGNTIYF.

The chain has TRBV4-2 and TRBJ2-2; 13 nucleotides match TRBD2. CDR1 is LGHNA, CDR2 YNFKEQ, per germline. The junction had 4 bases not matched to a gene; V was cut back by 1 base and J by 5 bases. The CDR3 covers 17 residues. CDR3 protein: CASSQGGLAGETGELFF. The CDR3 DNA reads TGTGCCAGCAGCCAAGGAGGACTAGCGGGAGAAACCGGGGAGCTGTTTTTT.

The chain joins TRBV6-1 to TRBJ2-3, with no clear D. CDR3 size: 11 residues. The V gene's germline CDR1 is MNHNS and CDR2 SASEGT. Deletions cut 11 bases from V and 6 bases from J, with 12 bases between. The CDR3 DNA is TGTGCCGCCCCCTCCCCGGATACGCAGTATTTT. It specifies CAAPSPDTQYF.

CDR3 nucleotides: TGCGCCAGCAGGGAAGGACCTGGAAACACCATATATTTT. This encodes CASREGPGNTIYF. This rearrangement joins TRBV10-1 to TRBJ1-3; the D is unclear. The CDR3 has 13 amino acids. CDR1 WNHNN and CDR2 SYGVQD come from the germline V gene (reference sequence). Trimming shortened V by 6 bases and J by 2 bases, and 8 bases separated the two germline ends.

The rearrangement links TRBV5-4 to TRBJ2-2; 8 bases fit TRBD1. In germline, CDR1 is SGHNT, CDR2 YYREEE (reference sequence). The J segment lost 7 bases and the V segment lost 2 bases, leaving 7 bases of the junction unmatched. The CDR3 length is 15 residues. Here the CDR3 reads CASSFPGGQGGELFF. Here the CDR3 DNA reads TGTGCCAGCAGCTTCCCAGGGGGCCAAGGCGGGGAGCTGTTTTTT.